This T cell receptor beta chain was documented in a study of shared clonotypes between healthy human individuals. Measured with immunoSEQ multiplex PCR; TCRdb has only the in-frame clones, and not every one. This table holds a few million clones, more than 90% found once. The V gene's germline CDR1 is SGHNT and CDR2 YYREEE (reference sequence). Germline trimming cut 4 bases from V and 9 bases from J; bases unmatched to any gene: 14. CDR3 size: 15 residues. Sequences were obtained from naive CD4+ T cells sorted from blood. As for subset: CD45RA+ positively selected. The chain uses TRBV5-4 and TRBJ2-7; 9 bases align to TRBD1. This receptor was obtained from a man between 18 and 35 years old in good health. The CDR3 DNA reads TGTGCCAGCAGCCTTCCCGGACAGGGGTCGGATGGGCAGTACTTC. This sequence encodes CASSLPGQGSDGQYF. The full variable domain, in which reference TRBV5-4 and TRBJ2-7 provide the parts outside the CDR3, is ETGVTQSPTHLIKTRGQQVTLRCSSQSGHNTVSWYQQALGQGPQFIFQYYREEENGRGNFPPRFSGLQFPNYSSELNVNALELDDSALYLCASSLPGQGSDGQYFGPGTRLTVT.